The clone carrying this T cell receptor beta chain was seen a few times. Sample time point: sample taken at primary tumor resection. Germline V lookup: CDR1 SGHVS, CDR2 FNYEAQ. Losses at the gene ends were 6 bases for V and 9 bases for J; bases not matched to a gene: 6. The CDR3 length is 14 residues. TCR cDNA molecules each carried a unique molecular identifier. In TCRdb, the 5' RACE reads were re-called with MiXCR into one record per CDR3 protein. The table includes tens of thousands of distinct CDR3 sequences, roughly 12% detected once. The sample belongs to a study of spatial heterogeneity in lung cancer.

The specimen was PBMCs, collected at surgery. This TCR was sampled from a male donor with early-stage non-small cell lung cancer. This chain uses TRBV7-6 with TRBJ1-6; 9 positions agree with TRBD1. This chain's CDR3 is CASRETGGGSPLHF. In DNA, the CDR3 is TGTGCCAGCAGAGAAACAGGGGGCGGTTCACCCCTCCACTTT.